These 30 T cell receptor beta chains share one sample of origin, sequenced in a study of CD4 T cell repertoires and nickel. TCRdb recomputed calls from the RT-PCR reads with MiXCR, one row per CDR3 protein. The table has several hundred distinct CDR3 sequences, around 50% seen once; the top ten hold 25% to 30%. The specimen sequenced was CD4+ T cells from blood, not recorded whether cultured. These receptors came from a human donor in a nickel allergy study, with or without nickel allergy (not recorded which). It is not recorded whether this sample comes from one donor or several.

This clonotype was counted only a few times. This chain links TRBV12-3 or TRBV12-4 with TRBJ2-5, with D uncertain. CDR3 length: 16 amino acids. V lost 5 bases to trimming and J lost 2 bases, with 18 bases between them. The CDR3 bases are TGTGCCAGCAGTCCATTTGTCTCCTTAGGGCAAGAGACCCAGTACTTC. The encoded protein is CASSPFVSLGQETQYF.

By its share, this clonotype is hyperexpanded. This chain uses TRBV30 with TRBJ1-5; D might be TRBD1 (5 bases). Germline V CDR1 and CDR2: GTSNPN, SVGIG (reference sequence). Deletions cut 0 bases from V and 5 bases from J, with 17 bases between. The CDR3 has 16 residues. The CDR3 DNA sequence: TGTGCCTGGAGTGTACTGGGACCTCCTGGGGATCAGCCCCAGCATTTT. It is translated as CAWSVLGPPGDQPQHF. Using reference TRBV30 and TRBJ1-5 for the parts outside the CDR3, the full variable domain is SQTIHQWPATLVQPVGSPLSLECTVEGTSNPNLYWYRQAAGRGLQLLFYSVGIGQISSEVPQNLSASRPQDRQFILSSKKLLLSDSGFYLCAWSVLGPPGDQPQHFGDGTRLSIL.

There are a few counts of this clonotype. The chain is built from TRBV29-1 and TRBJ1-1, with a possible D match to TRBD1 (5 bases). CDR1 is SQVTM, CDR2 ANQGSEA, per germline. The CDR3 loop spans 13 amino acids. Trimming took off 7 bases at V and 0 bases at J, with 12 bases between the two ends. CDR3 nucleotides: TGCAGCGGAAGGGGTGTCATGAACACTGAAGCTTTCTTT. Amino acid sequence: CSGRGVMNTEAFF.

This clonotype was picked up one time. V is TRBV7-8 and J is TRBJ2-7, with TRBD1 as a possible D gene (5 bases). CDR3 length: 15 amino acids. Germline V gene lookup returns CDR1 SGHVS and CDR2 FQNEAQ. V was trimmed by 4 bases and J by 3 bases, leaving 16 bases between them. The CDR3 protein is CASSSGRVGVYEQYF. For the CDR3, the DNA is TGTGCCAGCAGCTCGGGCAGGGTAGGGGTCTACGAGCAGTACTTC.

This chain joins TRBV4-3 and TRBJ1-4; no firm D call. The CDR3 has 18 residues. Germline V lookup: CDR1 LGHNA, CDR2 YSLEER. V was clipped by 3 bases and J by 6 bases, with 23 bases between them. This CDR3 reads CASSQQEVGRNPYEKLFF. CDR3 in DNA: TGCGCCAGCAGCCAGCAAGAGGTGGGCCGAAACCCCTATGAAAAACTGTTTTTT.

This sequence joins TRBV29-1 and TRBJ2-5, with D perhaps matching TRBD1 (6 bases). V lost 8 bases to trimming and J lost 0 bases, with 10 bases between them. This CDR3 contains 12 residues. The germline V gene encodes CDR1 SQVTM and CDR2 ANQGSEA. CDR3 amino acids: CSTRTDQETQYF. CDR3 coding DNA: TGCAGCACCCGGACAGACCAAGAGACCCAGTACTTC.

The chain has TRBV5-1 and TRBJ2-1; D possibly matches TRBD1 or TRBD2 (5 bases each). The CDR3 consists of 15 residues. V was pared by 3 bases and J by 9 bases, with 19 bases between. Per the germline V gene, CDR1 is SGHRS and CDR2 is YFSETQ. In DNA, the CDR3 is TGCGCCAGCAGCTCAGAGGGACGGGGATGGGGTGAGCAGTTCTTC. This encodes CASSSEGRGWGEQFF.

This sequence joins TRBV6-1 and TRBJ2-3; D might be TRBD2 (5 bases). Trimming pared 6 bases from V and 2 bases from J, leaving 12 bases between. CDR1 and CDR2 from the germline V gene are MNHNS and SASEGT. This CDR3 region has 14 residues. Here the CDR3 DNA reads TGTGCCAGCAGGGACTGGGATTTCACAGATACGCAGTATTTT. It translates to CASRDWDFTDTQYF.

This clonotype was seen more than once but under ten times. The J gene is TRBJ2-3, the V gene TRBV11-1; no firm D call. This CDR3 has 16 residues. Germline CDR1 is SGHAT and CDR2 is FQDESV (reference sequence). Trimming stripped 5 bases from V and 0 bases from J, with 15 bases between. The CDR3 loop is CASSRARAASTDTQYF. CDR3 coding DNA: TGTGCCAGCAGCCGAGCCCGGGCCGCTAGCACAGATACGCAGTATTTT.

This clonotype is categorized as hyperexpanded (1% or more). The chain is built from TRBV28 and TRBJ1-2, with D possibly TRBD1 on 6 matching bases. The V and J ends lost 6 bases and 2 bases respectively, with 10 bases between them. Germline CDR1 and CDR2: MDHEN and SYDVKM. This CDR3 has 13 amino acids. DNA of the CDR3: TGTGCCAGCAGACCACAGGGAAACTATGGCTACACCTTC. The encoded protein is CASRPQGNYGYTF.

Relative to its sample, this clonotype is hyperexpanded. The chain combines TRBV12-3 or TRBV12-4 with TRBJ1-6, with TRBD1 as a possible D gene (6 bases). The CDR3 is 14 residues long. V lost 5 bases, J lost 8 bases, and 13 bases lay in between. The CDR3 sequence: CASSLGQKDSPLHF. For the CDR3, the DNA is TGTGCCAGCAGTCTTGGACAGAAAGATTCACCCCTCCACTTT.

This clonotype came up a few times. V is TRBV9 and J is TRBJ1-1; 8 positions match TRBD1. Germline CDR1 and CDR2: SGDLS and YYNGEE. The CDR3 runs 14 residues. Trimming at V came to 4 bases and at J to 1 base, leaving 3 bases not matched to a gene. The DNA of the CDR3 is TGTGCCAGCAGCTCTGGACAGGGGAACACTGAAGCTTTCTTT. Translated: CASSSGQGNTEAFF.

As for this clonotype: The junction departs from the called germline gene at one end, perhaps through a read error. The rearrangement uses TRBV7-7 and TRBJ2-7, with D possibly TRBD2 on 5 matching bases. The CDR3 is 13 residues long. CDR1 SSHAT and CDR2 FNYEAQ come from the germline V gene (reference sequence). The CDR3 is CASSADPGYEQYF. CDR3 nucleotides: TGTGCTAGCAGCGCGGACCCGGGGTACGAGCAGTACTTC.

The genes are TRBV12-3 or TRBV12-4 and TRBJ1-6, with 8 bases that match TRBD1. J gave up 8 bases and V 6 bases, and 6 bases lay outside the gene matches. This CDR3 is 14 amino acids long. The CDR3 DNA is TGTGCCAGCAGCCTGGGACAGGCGGATTCACCCCTCCACTTT. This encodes CASSLGQADSPLHF.

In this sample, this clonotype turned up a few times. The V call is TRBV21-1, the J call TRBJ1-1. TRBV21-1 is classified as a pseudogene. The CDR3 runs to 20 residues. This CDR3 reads CASSPRVGPEVVEGDTEAFF. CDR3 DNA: TGTGCCAGCAGCCCCCGCGTAGGGCCCGAGGTGGTGGAAGGGGACACTGAAGCTTTCTTT.

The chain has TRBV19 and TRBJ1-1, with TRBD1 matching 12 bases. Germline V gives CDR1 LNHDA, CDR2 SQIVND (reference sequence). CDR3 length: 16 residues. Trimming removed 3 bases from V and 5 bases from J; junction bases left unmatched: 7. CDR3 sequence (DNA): TGTGCCAGTAGTATGGGTGGGACAGGGGGCCTTACTGAAGCTTTCTTT. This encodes CASSMGGTGGLTEAFF.

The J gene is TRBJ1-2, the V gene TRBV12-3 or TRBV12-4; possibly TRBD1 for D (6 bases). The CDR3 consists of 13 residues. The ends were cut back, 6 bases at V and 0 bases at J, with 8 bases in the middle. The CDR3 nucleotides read TGTGCCAGCAGCAGGACAGCTAACTATGGCTACACCTTC. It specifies CASSRTANYGYTF.

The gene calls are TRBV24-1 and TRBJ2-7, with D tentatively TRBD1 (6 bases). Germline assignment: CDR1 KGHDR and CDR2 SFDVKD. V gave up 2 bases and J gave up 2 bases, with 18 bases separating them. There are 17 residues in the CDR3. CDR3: CATSDSVHRVSTYEQYF. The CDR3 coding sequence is TGTGCCACCAGTGATTCCGTACACAGGGTAAGCACCTACGAGCAGTACTTC.

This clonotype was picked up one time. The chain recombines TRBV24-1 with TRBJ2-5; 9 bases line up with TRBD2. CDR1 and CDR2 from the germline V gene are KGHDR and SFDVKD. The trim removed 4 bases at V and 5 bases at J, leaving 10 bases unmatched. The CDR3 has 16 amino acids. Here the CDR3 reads CATSDQRSGGGETQYF. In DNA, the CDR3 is TGTGCCACCAGTGACCAACGTAGCGGGGGAGGGGAGACCCAGTACTTC.

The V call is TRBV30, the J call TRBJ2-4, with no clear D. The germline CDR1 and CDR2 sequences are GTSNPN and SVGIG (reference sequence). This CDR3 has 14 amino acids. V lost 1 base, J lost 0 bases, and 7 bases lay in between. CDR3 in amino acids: CAWSESPAKNIQYF. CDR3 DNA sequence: TGTGCCTGGAGTGAAAGCCCAGCCAAAAACATTCAGTACTTC.

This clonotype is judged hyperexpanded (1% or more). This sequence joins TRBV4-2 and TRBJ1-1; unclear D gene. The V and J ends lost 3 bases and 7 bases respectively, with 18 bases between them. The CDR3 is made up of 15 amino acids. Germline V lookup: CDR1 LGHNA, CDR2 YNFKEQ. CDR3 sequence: CASSHAQPSGDEAFF. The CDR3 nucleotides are TGTGCCAGCAGCCACGCTCAGCCGAGTGGAGATGAAGCTTTCTTT.

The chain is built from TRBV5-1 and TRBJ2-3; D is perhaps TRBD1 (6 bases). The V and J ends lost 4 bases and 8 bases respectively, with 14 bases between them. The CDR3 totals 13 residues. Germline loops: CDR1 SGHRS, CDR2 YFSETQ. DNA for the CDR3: TGCGCCAGCAGCCCGGAGACAGGACCTACGCAGTATTTT. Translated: CASSPETGPTQYF.

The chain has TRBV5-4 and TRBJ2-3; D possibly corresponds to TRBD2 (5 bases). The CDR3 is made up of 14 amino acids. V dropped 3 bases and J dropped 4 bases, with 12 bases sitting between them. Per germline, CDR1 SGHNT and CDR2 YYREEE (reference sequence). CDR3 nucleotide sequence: TGTGCCAGCAGCTCGGAGAACGGGGCAGATACGCAGTATTTT. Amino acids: CASSSENGADTQYF.

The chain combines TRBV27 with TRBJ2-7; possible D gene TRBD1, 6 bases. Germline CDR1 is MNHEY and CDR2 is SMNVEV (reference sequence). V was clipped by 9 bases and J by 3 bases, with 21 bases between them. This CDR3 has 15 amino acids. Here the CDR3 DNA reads TGTGCCAGTCGGTTAAATGCAGGGGAGCTCTACGAGCAGTACTTC. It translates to CASRLNAGELYEQYF.

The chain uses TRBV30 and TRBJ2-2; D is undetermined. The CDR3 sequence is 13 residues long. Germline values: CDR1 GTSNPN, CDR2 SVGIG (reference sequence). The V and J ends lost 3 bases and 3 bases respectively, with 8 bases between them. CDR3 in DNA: TGTGCCTGGAGAGACTTTTACACCGGGGAGCTGTTTTTT. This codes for CAWRDFYTGELFF.

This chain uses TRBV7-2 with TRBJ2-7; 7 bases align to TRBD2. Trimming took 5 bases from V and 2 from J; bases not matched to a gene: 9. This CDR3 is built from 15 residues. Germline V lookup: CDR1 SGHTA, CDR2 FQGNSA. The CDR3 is CASSLGGVPTYEQYF. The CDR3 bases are TGTGCCAGCAGCCTTGGGGGGGTCCCAACCTACGAGCAGTACTTC.

The CDR3 protein is CASSLVGGQGSRGYGYTF. Here the CDR3 DNA reads TGTGCCAGCAGCTTAGTGGGGGGACAGGGAAGTCGGGGCTATGGCTACACCTTC. This chain links TRBV7-2 with TRBJ1-2; 9 bases line up with TRBD1. This CDR3 has 18 amino acids. The trim removed 1 base at V and 4 bases at J, leaving 13 bases unmatched. The germline V gene encodes CDR1 SGHTA and CDR2 FQGNSA.

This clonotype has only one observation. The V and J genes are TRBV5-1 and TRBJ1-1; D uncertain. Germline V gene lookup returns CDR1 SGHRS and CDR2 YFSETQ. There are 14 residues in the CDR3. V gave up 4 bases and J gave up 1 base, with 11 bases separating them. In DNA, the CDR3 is TGCGCCAGCAGCAATGTACGGGAGAACACTGAAGCTTTCTTT. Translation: CASSNVRENTEAFF.

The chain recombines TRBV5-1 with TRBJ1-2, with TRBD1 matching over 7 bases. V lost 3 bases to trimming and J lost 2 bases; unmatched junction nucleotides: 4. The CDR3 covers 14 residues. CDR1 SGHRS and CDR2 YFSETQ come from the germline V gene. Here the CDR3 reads CASSWTTGNYGYTF. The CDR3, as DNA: TGCGCCAGCAGCTGGACGACAGGGAACTATGGCTACACCTTC.

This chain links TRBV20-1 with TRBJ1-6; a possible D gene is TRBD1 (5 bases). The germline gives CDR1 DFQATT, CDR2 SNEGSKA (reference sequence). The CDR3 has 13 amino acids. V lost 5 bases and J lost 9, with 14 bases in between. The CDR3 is CSAGNTGLSPLHF. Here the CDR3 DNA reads TGCAGTGCTGGGAATACAGGCCTTTCACCCCTCCACTTT.